What follows are 24 T cell receptor beta chains derived from one specimen sequenced in a study of graft-versus-host responses after intestinal transplantation. Assay used: immunoSEQ multiplex PCR; TCRdb lists only in-frame clones, some missing. Here the sample spans 95,000 to 110,000 clones, over 85% being singletons. No antigen has been identified for these receptors. The sequences come from unstimulated CD8+ T cells sorted from spleen or lymph node cells, collected before intestinal transplant. These TCRs come from a human donor who received an intestinal transplant.

This chain connects TRBV6-5 to TRBJ2-7; 8 nucleotides match TRBD1. V lost 2 bases and J lost 4; bases outside the gene matches: 4. The CDR3 runs to 14 residues. Germline V gives CDR1 MNHEY, CDR2 SVGAGI. CDR3 in DNA: TGTGCCAGCAGTTACGGGACAGGTCTTTACGAGCAGTACTTC. This sequence encodes CASSYGTGLYEQYF.

This chain joins TRBV10-1 and TRBJ2-1; the D gene is possibly TRBD2 (6 bases). Trimming stripped 7 bases from V and 8 bases from J, with 18 bases between. The germline CDR1 and CDR2 sequences are WNHNN and SYGVQD (reference sequence). This CDR3 is 14 amino acids long. In DNA, the CDR3 is TGCGCCAGCAATGACCGCGGGGCCGGGGATGAGCAGTTCTTC. Amino acids: CASNDRGAGDEQFF.

The rearrangement uses TRBV7-6 and TRBJ1-4; the D is unclear. V was pared by 4 bases and J by 0 bases, with 3 bases between. The CDR3 has 13 residues. Per the germline V gene, CDR1 is SGHVS and CDR2 is FNYEAQ. CDR3: CASSSATNEKLFF. As DNA, the CDR3 is TGTGCCAGCAGCTCCGCAACTAATGAAAAACTGTTTTTT. The full variable domain, rest sourced from reference TRBV7-6 and TRBJ1-4, is GAGVSQSPRYKVTKRGQDVALRCDPISGHVSLYWYRQALGQGPEFLTYFNYEAQQDKSGLPNDRFSAERPEGSISTLTIQRTEQRDSAMYRCASSSATNEKLFFGSGTQLSVL.

The chain combines TRBV19 with TRBJ2-1; D not certain. Germline V gene sequence: CDR1 LNHDA, CDR2 SQIVND (reference sequence). The CDR3 has 13 residues. The V end was cut by 3 bases, the J end by 0 bases, with 3 bases between. CDR3 region: CASSISSYNEQFF. The CDR3 DNA follows: TGTGCCAGTAGTATCAGCTCCTACAATGAGCAGTTCTTC.

The chain couples TRBV4-1 to TRBJ1-1; 7 nucleotides align to TRBD1. The junction had 7 bases not matched to a gene; V was cut back by 5 bases and J by 1 base. Germline CDR1 reads MGHRA; CDR2 reads YSYEKL. The CDR3 contains 15 residues. The CDR3 loop reads CASSWLTGRNTEAFF. As DNA, the CDR3 is TGCGCCAGCAGCTGGTTGACAGGGAGGAACACTGAAGCTTTCTTT.

This clone was detected only a few times. The rearrangement joins TRBV9 to TRBJ2-3; TRBD2 agrees at 9 bases. Germline values: CDR1 SGDLS, CDR2 YYNGEE. V dropped 0 bases and J dropped 4; count of bases not matched to a gene: 6. CDR3 length: 16 amino acids. The CDR3, as DNA: TGTGCCAGCAGCGTAGATGGCGGGGGGGCAGCAGATACGCAGTATTTT. Encoded protein: CASSVDGGGAADTQYF.

V usage is TRBV2 and J usage is TRBJ2-3; 10 nucleotides agree with TRBD2. Germline values: CDR1 SNHLY, CDR2 FYNNEI. Trimming at V came to 8 bases and at J to 3 bases, leaving 5 bases not matched to a gene. The CDR3 is made up of 14 amino acids. CDR3 in DNA: TGTGCCAGCCCAGCTAGCGGGGGAACAGATACGCAGTATTTT. Protein product: CASPASGGTDTQYF.

The chain is built from TRBV6-1 and TRBJ2-7; 10 bases agree with TRBD1. This CDR3 is built from 12 residues. Unmatched junction bases numbered 3, after V lost 9 bases and J lost 4 bases. CDR1 MNHNS and CDR2 SASEGT come from the germline V gene. CDR3 sequence reads: CASWTGGYEQYF. Here the CDR3 DNA reads TGTGCCAGTTGGACAGGGGGTTACGAGCAGTACTTC.

V is TRBV15 and J is TRBJ1-1; 7 bases align to TRBD1. In germline, CDR1 is LNHNV, CDR2 YYDKDF (reference sequence). This CDR3 region has 16 residues. Unmatched junction bases numbered 12, after V lost 5 bases and J lost 3 bases. The DNA of the CDR3 is TGTGCCACCAGCGGTAGACAGGGTATAACGGACACTGAAGCTTTCTTT. The encoded protein is CATSGRQGITDTEAFF.

The genes are TRBV6-6 and TRBJ2-1; D remains ambiguous. From germline, CDR1 is MNHNY and CDR2 SVGAGI (reference sequence). Deletions cut 2 bases from V and 5 bases from J, with 4 bases between. The CDR3 loop spans 12 amino acids. The DNA for the CDR3 is TGTGCCAGCAGTTACAGGGACAATGAGCAGTTCTTC. Translation gives CASSYRDNEQFF.

The chain employs TRBV6-1 and TRBJ1-3; D gene ambiguous. Trimming removed 5 bases at V and 4 bases at J, with 15 bases between. Per the germline V gene, CDR1 is MNHNS and CDR2 is SASEGT. This CDR3 contains 15 residues. CDR3 DNA: TGTGCCAGCAGTATAGAGAGCTCTAGCGGAAACACCATATATTTT. It yields the protein CASSIESSSGNTIYF.

The chain carries TRBV7-9 and TRBJ2-5, with 13 bases fitting TRBD2. CDR1 and CDR2 (germline): SEHNR, FQNEAQ (reference sequence). This CDR3 is built from 16 residues. Trimming removed 4 bases from V and 7 bases from J; junction bases left unmatched: 9. The CDR3 here is CASSSIGTSGEGTQYF. The CDR3 region has the DNA TGTGCCAGCAGCTCGATCGGGACTAGCGGGGAGGGGACCCAGTACTTC. Full variable domain (missing parts from reference TRBV7-9 and TRBJ2-5): DTGVSQNPRHKITKRGQNVTFRCDPISEHNRLYWYRQTLGQGPEFLTYFQNEAQLEKSRLLSDRFSAERPKGSFSTLEIQRTEQGDSAMYLCASSSIGTSGEGTQYFGPGTRLLVL.

The chain joins TRBV27 to TRBJ2-3; TRBD2 aligns across 7 bases. The CDR3 runs 17 residues. Germline CDR1 and CDR2: MNHEY and SMNVEV (reference sequence). Trimming took 1 base from V and 0 from J; bases not matched to a gene: 7. Here the CDR3 reads CASSLLTGEGSTDTQYF. In nucleotides, the CDR3 is TGTGCCAGCAGTTTATTAACGGGGGAGGGAAGCACAGATACGCAGTATTTT.

Written as DNA, the CDR3 is TGTGCCAGCAGCATAAGCACAGATACGCAGTATTTT. Translated, it gives CASSISTDTQYF. The rearrangement joins TRBV13 to TRBJ2-3; D gene ambiguous. The CDR3 has 12 residues. V was pared by 5 bases and J by 0 bases, with 3 bases between. Germline-derived CDR1 and CDR2 are PRHDT and FYEKMQ (reference sequence).

The chain combines TRBV13 with TRBJ1-2, with D hard to call. The CDR3 has 12 residues. Between the trimmed V and J ends, which lost 5 bases and 5 bases, there was a span of 9 bases. Per the germline V gene, CDR1 is PRHDT and CDR2 is FYEKMQ (reference sequence). The CDR3 region has the DNA TGTGCCAGCAGCCTTTTCAAATATGGCTACACCTTC. Translated: CASSLFKYGYTF.

The chain recombines TRBV7-8 with TRBJ2-3; 8 nucleotides align to TRBD2. Germline V gene sequence: CDR1 SGHVS, CDR2 FQNEAQ. Germline trimming cut 5 bases from V and 2 bases from J; bases unmatched to any gene: 9. The CDR3 covers 16 residues. Here the CDR3 reads CASSHIRGGDTDTQYF. The CDR3 DNA sequence: TGTGCCAGCAGCCATATTCGGGGGGGTGACACAGATACGCAGTATTTT.

V and J are TRBV19 and TRBJ1-1; no clear D. Germline values: CDR1 LNHDA, CDR2 SQIVND (reference sequence). V lost 3 bases and J lost 2, with 10 bases in between. The CDR3 length is 14 residues. This CDR3 reads CASSIYILNTEAFF. In DNA, the CDR3 is TGTGCCAGTAGTATTTACATTCTCAACACTGAAGCTTTCTTT.

This chain joins TRBV4-1 and TRBJ2-5; perhaps TRBD2 as D (7 bases). V shed 0 bases and J shed 5 bases, with 16 bases lying between them. CDR1 is MGHRA and CDR2 is YSYEKL in the germline V gene. This CDR3 comprises 16 residues. In DNA form, the CDR3 reads TGCGCCAGCAGCCAAGATGAGGGGGGGGTTTGGGAGACCCAGTACTTC. Residues: CASSQDEGGVWETQYF.

This chain joins TRBV6-1 and TRBJ2-7; the match to TRBD1 covers 7 bases. The trim removed 7 bases at V and 5 bases at J, leaving 8 bases unmatched. The CDR3 consists of 13 residues. Germline values: CDR1 MNHNS, CDR2 SASEGT. The CDR3 DNA reads TGTGCCAGCACCGAATGGGGACAGCACGAGCAGTACTTC. Its protein is CASTEWGQHEQYF.

The count of this clone is one. The CDR3 DNA sequence: TGCGCCAGCAGCCAAGTTATAAGCGGGGGCCCCTACGAGCAGTACTTC. Encoded protein: CASSQVISGGPYEQYF. The chain is built from TRBV4-1 and TRBJ2-7, with TRBD2 matching 8 bases. This CDR3 region has 16 residues. From germline, CDR1 is MGHRA and CDR2 YSYEKL. V lost 1 base and J lost 2; bases outside the gene matches: 7.

This chain links TRBV7-8 with TRBJ1-3, with a tentative D call TRBD1 (5 bases). The CDR3 loop spans 14 amino acids. Germline V gene data show CDR1 as SGHVS and CDR2 as FQNEAQ. The V end was cut by 4 bases, the J end by 0 bases, with 7 bases between. The CDR3 reads CASSSDSSGNTIYF. In nucleotides, the CDR3 is TGTGCCAGCAGCTCAGACAGCTCTGGAAACACCATATATTTT.

Only one count was recorded for this clone. The rearrangement joins TRBV2 to TRBJ1-1; D ambiguous. The CDR3 consists of 13 residues. V gave up 3 bases and J gave up 9 bases, with 14 bases separating them. The germline V gene encodes CDR1 SNHLY and CDR2 FYNNEI. This CDR3 is CASSEPGDSQAFF. The CDR3 coding sequence is TGTGCCAGCAGTGAGCCGGGAGACTCTCAAGCTTTCTTT.

The CDR3 coding sequence is TGTGCCAGCAGTTTGAATGGTCGCTCCTACGAGCAGTACTTC. Its translation is CASSLNGRSYEQYF. The chain employs TRBV27 and TRBJ2-7; D unresolved. The V end lost 3 bases, the J end lost 0 bases, and 9 bases lay between the germline ends. The CDR3 extends over 14 amino acids. Looked up from germline, CDR1 is MNHEY and CDR2 is SMNVEV (reference sequence).

V gene TRBV6-6 combines with J gene TRBJ2-3, with 8 positions matching TRBD2. Germline values: CDR1 MNHNY, CDR2 SVGAGI (reference sequence). The CDR3 contains 16 residues. The junction had 11 bases not matched to a gene; V was cut back by 5 bases and J by 4 bases. The chain's CDR3 is CASSHRIDGGADTQYF. CDR3 nucleotides: TGTGCCAGCAGTCACCGGATCGACGGGGGGGCAGATACGCAGTATTTT.